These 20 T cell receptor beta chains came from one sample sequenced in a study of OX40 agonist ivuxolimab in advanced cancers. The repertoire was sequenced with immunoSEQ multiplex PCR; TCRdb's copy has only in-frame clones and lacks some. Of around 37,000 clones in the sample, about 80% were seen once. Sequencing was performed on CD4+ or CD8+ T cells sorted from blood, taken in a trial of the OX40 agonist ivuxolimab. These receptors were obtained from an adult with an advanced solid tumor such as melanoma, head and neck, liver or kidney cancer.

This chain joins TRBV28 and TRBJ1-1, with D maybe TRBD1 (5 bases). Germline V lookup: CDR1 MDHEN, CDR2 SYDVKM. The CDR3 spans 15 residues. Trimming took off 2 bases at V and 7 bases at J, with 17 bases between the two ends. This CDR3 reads CASSLTAGDSIEAFF. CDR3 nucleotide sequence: TGTGCCAGCAGTTTAACCGCAGGAGACAGCATTGAAGCTTTCTTT.

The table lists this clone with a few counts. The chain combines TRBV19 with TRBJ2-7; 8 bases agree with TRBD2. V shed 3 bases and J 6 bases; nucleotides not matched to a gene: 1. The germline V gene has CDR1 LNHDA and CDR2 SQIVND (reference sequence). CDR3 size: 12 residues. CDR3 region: CASSMSGGEQYF. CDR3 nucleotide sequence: TGTGCCAGTAGTATGAGCGGGGGCGAGCAGTACTTC. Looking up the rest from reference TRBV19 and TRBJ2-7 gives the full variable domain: DGGITQSPKYLFRKEGQNVTLSCEQNLNHDAMYWYRQDPGQGLRLIYYSQIVNDFQKGDIAEGYSVSREKKESFPLTVTSAQKNPTAFYLCASSMSGGEQYFGPGTRLTVT.

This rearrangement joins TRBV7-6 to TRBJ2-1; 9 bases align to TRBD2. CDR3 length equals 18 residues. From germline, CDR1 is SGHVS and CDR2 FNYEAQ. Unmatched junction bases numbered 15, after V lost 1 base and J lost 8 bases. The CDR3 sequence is CASSLVATAGGATDEQFF. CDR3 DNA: TGTGCCAGCAGCTTAGTGGCTACGGCGGGAGGGGCGACAGATGAGCAGTTCTTC.

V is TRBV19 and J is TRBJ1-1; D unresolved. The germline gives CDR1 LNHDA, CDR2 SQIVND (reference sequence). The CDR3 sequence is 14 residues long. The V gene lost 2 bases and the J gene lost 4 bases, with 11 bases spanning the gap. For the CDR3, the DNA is TGTGCCAGTAGTATAAAGGTGGAGGGCACTGAAGCTTTCTTT. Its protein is CASSIKVEGTEAFF.

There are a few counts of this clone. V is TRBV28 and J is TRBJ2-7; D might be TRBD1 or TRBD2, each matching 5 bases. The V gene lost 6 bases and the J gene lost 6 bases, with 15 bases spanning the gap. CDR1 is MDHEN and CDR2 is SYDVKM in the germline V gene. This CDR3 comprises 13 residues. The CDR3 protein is CASRLPGQLEQYF. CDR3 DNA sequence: TGTGCCAGCAGATTGCCGGGGCAGCTCGAGCAGTACTTC.

CDR3 nucleotide sequence: TGTGCCAGCAGCTTTAGCGGTATGGATTTGTACTTC. It codes for CASSFSGMDLYF. J is TRBJ2-7 and V is TRBV5-4, with a possible D match to TRBD2 (6 bases). CDR1 and CDR2 from the germline V gene are SGHNT and YYREEE (reference sequence). This CDR3 region has 12 residues. V shed 2 bases and J shed 12 bases, with 15 bases lying between them.

CDR3 coding DNA: TGTGCCAGCAGCCGGACAGTCTACGAGCAGTACTTC. Protein sequence: CASSRTVYEQYF. V and J are TRBV5-6 and TRBJ2-7; D is possibly TRBD1 (6 bases). V was trimmed by 4 bases and J by 3 bases, leaving 8 bases between them. The CDR3 consists of 12 residues. In germline, CDR1 is SGHDT, CDR2 YYEEEE.

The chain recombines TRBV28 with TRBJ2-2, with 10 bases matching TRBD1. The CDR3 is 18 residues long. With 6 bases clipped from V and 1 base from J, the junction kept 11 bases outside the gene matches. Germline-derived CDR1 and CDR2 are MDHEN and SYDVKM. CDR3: CASRGTGEALRNTGELFF. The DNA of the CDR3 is TGTGCCAGCAGAGGGACAGGGGAGGCACTGAGGAACACCGGGGAGCTGTTTTTT. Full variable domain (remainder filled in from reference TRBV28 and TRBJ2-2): DVKVTQSSRYLVKRTGEKVFLECVQDMDHENMFWYRQDPGLGLRLIYFSYDVKMKEKGDIPEGYSVSREKKERFSLILESASTNQTSMYLCASRGTGEALRNTGELFFGEGSRLTVL.

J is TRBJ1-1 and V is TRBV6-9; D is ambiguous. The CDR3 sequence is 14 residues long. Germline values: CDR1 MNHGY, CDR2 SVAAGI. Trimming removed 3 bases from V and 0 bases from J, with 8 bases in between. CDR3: CASSYGGMNTEAFF. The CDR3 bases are TGTGCCAGCAGTTACGGTGGTATGAACACTGAAGCTTTCTTT.

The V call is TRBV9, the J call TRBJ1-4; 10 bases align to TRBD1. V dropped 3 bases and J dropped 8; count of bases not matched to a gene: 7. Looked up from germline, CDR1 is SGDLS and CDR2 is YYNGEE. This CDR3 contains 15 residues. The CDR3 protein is CASSGRDRGVEKLFF. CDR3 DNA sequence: TGTGCCAGCAGCGGCCGGGACAGGGGAGTAGAAAAACTGTTTTTT.

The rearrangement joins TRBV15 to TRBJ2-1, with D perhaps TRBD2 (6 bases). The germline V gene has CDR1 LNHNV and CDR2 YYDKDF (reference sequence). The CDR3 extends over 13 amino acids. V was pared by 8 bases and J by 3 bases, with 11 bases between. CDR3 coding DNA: TGTGCCACCGGCGGGGCCGACTACAATGAGCAGTTCTTC. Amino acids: CATGGADYNEQFF.

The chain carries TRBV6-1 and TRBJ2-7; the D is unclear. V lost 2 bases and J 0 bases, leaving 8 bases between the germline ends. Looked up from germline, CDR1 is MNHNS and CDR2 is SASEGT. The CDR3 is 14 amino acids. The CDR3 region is CASSESAASYEQYF. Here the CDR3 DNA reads TGTGCCAGCAGTGAATCGGCGGCCTCCTACGAGCAGTACTTC.

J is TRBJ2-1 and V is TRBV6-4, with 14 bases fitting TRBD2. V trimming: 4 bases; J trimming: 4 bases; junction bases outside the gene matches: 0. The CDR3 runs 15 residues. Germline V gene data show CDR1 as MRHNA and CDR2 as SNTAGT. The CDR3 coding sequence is TGTGCCAGCAGTGGGACTAGCGGGGGGTACAATGAGCAGTTCTTC. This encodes CASSGTSGGYNEQFF.

CDR3 DNA sequence: TGCGCCAGCAGCTTGTCCGATACGCAGTATTTT. Its translation is CASSLSDTQYF. The chain uses TRBV5-1 and TRBJ2-3, with D unresolved. Trimming shortened V by 1 base and J by 6 bases, and 3 bases separated the two germline ends. The germline CDR1 and CDR2 sequences are SGHRS and YFSETQ. The CDR3 is 11 residues long.

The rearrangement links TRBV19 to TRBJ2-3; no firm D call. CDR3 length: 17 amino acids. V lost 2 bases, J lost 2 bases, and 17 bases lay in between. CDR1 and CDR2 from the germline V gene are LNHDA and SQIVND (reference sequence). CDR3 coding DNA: TGTGCCAGTAGTATATCCGAGGACCGGACCTTCACAGATACGCAGTATTTT. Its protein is CASSISEDRTFTDTQYF.

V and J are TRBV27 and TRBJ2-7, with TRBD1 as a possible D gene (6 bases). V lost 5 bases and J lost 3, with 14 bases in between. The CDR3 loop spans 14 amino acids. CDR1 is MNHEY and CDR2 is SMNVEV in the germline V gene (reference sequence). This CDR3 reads CASSPTGTHYEQYF. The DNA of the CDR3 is TGTGCCAGCAGTCCAACCGGGACACACTACGAGCAGTACTTC.

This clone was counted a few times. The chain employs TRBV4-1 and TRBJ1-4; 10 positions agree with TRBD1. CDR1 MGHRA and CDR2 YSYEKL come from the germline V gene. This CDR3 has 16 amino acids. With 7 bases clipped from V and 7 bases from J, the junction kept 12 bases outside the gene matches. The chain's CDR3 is CASKSGTGVEGEKLFF. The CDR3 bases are TGCGCCAGCAAATCCGGGACAGGGGTAGAGGGTGAAAAACTGTTTTTT.

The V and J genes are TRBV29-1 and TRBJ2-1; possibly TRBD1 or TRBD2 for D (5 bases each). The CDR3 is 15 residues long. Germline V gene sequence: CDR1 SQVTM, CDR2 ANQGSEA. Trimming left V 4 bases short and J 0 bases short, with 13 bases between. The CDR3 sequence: CSVGGTGSSYNEQFF. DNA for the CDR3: TGCAGCGTTGGGGGGACCGGCAGCTCCTACAATGAGCAGTTCTTC.

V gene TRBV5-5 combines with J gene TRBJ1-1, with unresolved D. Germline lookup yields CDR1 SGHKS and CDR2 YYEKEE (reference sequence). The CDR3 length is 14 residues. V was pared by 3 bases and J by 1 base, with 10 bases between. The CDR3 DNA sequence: TGTGCCAGCAGCTCGTCAAGAGGGAACACTGAAGCTTTCTTT. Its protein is CASSSSRGNTEAFF.

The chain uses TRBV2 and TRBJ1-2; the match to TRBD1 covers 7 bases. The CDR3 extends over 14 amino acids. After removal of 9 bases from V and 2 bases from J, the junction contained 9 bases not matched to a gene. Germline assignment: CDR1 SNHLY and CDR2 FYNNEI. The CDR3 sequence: CASYNGQENYGYTF. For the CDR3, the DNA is TGTGCCAGTTATAACGGACAGGAAAACTATGGCTACACCTTC.